This T cell receptor (beta chain) was obtained from a study of T cells expressing NK-cell markers. Template switching by 5'RACE with UMIs generated the TCR beta cDNA. Each CDR3 protein gets one entry in TCRdb, which reprocessed the 5' RACE reads and gives no DNA. Its table lists roughly 430,000 distinct CDR3 sequences. Sequences were obtained from blood T cells: a sorted CD56 or NKG2C T cell subset, CD4+ or CD8+ T cells, or bulk PBMC T cells (not recorded which). This clonotype was sampled from a woman aged 18 to 75 in good health.

The CDR3 reads CSARDGSYEQYF. This chain links TRBV20-1 with TRBJ2-7. CDR3 length: 12 amino acids. Germline V gene sequence: CDR1 DFQATT, CDR2 SNEGSKA (reference sequence).